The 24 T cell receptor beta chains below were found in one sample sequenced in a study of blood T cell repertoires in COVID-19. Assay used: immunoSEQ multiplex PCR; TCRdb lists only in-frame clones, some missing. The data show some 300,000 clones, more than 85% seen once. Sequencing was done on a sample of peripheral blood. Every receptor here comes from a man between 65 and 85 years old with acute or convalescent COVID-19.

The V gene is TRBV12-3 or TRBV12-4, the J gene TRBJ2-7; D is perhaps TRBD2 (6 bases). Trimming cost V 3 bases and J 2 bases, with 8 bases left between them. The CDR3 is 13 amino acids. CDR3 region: CASSLGLPYEQYF. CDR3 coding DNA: TGTGCCAGCAGTTTGGGACTCCCCTACGAGCAGTACTTC.

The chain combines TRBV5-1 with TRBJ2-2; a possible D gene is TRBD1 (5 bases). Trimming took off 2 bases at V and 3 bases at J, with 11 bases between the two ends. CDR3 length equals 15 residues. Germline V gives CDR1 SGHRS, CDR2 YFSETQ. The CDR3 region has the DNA TGCGCCAGCAGCTTTGGACAAAGTTACACCGGGGAGCTGTTTTTT. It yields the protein CASSFGQSYTGELFF.

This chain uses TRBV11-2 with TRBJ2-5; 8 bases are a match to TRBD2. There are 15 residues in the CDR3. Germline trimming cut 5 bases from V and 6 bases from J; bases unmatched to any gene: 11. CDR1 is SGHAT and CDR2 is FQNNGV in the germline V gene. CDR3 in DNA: TGTGCCAGCAGCCCGCTAGCGGGTGGCGAGAAGACCCAGTACTTC. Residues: CASSPLAGGEKTQYF.

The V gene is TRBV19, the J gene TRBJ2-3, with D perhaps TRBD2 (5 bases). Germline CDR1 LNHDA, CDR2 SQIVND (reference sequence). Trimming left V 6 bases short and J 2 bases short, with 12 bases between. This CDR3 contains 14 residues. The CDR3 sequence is CASSTGSFTDTQYF. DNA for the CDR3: TGTGCCAGTAGCACGGGATCCTTCACAGATACGCAGTATTTT.

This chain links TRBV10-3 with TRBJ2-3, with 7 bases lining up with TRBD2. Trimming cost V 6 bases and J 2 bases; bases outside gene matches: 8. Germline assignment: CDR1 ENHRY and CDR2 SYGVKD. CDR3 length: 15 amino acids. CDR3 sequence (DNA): TGTGCCATCAGCCCTGGGGGACTAAACACAGATACGCAGTATTTT. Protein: CAISPGGLNTDTQYF.

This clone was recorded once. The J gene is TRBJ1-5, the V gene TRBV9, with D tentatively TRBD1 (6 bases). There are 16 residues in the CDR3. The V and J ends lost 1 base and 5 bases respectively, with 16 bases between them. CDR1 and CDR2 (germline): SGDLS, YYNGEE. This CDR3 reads CASSVFRRGEDQPQHF. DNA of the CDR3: TGTGCCAGCAGCGTATTCCGCAGGGGAGAGGATCAGCCCCAGCATTTT.

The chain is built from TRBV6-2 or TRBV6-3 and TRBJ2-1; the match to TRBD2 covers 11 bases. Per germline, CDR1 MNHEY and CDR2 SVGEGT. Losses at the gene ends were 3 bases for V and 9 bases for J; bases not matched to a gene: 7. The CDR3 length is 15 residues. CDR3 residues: CASSYSSGRAGEQFF. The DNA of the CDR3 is TGTGCCAGCAGTTATAGTAGCGGGAGGGCCGGTGAGCAGTTCTTC.

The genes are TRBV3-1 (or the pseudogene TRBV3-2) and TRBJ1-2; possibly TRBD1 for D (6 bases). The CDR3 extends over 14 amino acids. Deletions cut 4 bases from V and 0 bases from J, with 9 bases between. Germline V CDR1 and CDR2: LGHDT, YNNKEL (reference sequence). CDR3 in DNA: TGTGCCAGCAGCCCATGGGACACTAACTATGGCTACACCTTC. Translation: CASSPWDTNYGYTF.

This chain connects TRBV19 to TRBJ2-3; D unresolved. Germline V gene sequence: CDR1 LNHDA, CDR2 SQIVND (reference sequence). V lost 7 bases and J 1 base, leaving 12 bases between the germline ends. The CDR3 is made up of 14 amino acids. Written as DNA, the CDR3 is TGTGCCAGTACCGTCGGGTACGGCACAGATACGCAGTATTTT. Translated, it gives CASTVGYGTDTQYF.

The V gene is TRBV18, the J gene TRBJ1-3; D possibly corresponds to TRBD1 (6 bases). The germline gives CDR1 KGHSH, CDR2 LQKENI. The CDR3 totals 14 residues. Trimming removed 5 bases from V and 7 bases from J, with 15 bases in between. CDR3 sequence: CASSDGDMQNTIYF. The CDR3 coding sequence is TGTGCCAGCTCAGACGGGGACATGCAGAACACCATATATTTT.

The CDR3 bases are TGTGCCAGTAGTGCCGACAGGGGTCTCGATGGCTACACCTTC. This encodes CASSADRGLDGYTF. This chain joins TRBV19 and TRBJ1-2; TRBD1 agrees at 8 bases. The length of the CDR3 is 14 residues. J gave up 6 bases and V 5 bases, and 8 bases lay outside the gene matches. CDR1 and CDR2 from the germline V gene are LNHDA and SQIVND (reference sequence).

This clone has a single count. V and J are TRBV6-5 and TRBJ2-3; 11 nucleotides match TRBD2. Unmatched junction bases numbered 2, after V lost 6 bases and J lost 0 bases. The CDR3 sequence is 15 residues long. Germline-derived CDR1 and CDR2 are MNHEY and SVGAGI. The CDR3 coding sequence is TGTGCCAGCAGGTTAGCGGGGGGGAGCACAGATACGCAGTATTTT. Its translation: CASRLAGGSTDTQYF.

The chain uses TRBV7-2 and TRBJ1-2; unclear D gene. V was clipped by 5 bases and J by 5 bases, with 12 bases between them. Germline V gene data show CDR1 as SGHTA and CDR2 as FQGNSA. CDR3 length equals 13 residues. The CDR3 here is CASSPSFLYGYTF. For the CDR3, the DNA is TGTGCCAGCAGCCCGTCCTTTTTGTATGGCTACACCTTC.

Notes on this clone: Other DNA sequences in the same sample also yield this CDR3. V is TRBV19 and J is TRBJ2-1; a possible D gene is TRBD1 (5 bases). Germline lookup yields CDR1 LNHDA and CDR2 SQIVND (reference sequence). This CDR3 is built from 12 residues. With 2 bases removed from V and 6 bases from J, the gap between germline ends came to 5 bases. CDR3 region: CASSIRGNEQFF. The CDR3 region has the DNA TGTGCCAGTAGTATAAGGGGCAATGAGCAGTTCTTC.

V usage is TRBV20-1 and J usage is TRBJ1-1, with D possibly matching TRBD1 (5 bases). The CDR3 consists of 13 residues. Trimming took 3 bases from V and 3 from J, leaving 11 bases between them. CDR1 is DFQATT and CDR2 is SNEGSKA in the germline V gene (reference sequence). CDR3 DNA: TGCAGTGCTAGTAGGGGCGTCGACACTGAAGCTTTCTTT. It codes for CSASRGVDTEAFF.

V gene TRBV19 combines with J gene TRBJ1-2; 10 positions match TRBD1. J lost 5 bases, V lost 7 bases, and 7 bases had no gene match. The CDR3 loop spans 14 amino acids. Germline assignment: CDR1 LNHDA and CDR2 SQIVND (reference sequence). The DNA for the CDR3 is TGTGCCAGTACGAGGGACAGGGGAAGTTATGGCTACACCTTC. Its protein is CASTRDRGSYGYTF.

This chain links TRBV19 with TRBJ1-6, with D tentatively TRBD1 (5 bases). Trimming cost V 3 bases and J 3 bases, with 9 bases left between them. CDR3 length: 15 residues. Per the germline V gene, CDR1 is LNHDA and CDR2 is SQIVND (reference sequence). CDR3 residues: CASSIRENYNSPLHF. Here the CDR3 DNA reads TGTGCCAGTAGTATCAGGGAAAACTATAATTCACCCCTCCACTTT.

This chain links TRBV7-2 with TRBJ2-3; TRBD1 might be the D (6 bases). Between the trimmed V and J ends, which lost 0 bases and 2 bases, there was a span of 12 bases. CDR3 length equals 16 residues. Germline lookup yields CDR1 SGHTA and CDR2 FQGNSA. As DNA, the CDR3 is TGTGCCAGCAGCTTAGCGGCAGGGGCGTCCACAGATACGCAGTATTTT. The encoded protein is CASSLAAGASTDTQYF.

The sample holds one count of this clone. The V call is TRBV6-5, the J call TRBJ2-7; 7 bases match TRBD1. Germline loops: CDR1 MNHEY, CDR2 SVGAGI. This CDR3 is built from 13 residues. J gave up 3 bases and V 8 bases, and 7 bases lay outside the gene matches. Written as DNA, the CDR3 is TGTGCCAGCCTCGACAGGGCTCTCTACGAGCAGTACTTC. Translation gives CASLDRALYEQYF.

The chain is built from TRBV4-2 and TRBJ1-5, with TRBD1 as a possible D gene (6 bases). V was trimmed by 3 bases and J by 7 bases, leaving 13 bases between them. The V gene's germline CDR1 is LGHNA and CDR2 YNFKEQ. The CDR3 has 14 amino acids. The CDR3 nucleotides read TGTGCCAGCAGCCAGACGGACAGTGGACAGCCCCAGCATTTT. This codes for CASSQTDSGQPQHF.

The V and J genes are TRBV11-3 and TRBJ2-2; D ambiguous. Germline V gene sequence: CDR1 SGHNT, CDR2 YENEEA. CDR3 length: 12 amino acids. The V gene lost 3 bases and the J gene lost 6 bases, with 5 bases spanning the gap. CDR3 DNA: TGTGCCAGCAGCTTGTCTCCCGGGGAGCTGTTTTTT. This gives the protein CASSLSPGELFF.

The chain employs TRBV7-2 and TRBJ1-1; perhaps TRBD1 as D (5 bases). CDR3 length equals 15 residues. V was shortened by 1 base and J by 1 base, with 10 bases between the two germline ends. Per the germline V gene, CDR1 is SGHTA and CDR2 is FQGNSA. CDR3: CASSLGTGWNTEAFF. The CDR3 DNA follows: TGTGCCAGCAGCTTAGGTACAGGTTGGAACACTGAAGCTTTCTTT.

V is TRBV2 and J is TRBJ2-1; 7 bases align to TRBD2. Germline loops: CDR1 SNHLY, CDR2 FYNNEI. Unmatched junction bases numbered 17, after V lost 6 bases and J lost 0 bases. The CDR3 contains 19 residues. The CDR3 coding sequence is TGTGCCAGCAGCGGCGGCTCGGGGGGTCCCTGGAGCTCCTACAATGAGCAGTTCTTC. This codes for CASSGGSGGPWSSYNEQFF.

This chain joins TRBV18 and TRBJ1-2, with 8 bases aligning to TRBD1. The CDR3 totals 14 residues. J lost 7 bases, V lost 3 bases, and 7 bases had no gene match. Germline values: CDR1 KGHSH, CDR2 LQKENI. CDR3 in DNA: TGTGCCAGCTCACCCCAAGGACAGGGACGTGGCTACACCTTC. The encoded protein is CASSPQGQGRGYTF.